This TCR beta chain was sequenced for a study of radiotherapy plus CTLA-4 blockade in lung cancer (dated by TCRdb to the late 2010s). In terms of the full investigation: Among the enrolled patients, about 19% had an objective response, and 31% reached disease control.

The study tested focal radiation therapy combined with CTLA-4 blockade (ipilimumab) in patients with chemo-refractory metastatic non-small-cell lung cancer. On the study overall, not on this receptor specifically: After treatment with radiotherapy and ipilimumab, TCR clones that originated in tumors expanded in peripheral blood. The strongest predictors of response were reported to be early dynamic shifts in blood T cell clones along with a rise in serum interferon-beta following radiation.

The germline V gene specifies MNHNS as CDR1 and SASEGT as CDR2. CDR3 length: 14 amino acids, cysteine to phenylalanine. Just CDR3 DNA is preserved here, 42 bases in frame from base 1. Ends trimmed: V by 6 bases, J by 4 bases; bases unmatched to a gene: 7. This clone was seen a few times. Its antigen specificity is not known. The input lacks base qualities; no much larger clone sits a single base away. The library came from the immunoSEQ multiplex PCR assay. TCRdb carries this immuneACCESS record with in-frame sequences only. Its versions omit some clonotypes, under half of them owing to an unresolved V gene in the studies checked, with the rest unexplained. The sample records roughly 48,000 clones, less than 85% of which are singletons. The ten largest clones add up to around 8.3% of the sample.

The V gene is TRBV6-1 and the J gene is TRBJ1-2, and TRBD1 matches 8 of the central bases. The clonotype was recovered from a human donor with non-small cell lung cancer who had stable disease on radiotherapy plus ipilimumab. This material consisted of peripheral blood, taken from a patient treated with radiotherapy plus ipilimumab. The DNA is as follows: TGTGCCAGCAGCATACAGGGGGGAGGCTATGGCTACACCTTC. Its product reads: CASSIQGGGYGYTF.